These 16 T cell receptor beta chains share one sample of origin, sequenced in a study of OX40 agonist ivuxolimab in advanced cancers. Only in-frame clones appear in the TCRdb table, and some are missing; sequencing was by immunoSEQ multiplex PCR. This sample has roughly 71,000 clones, with 85% found just once. The specimen was CD4+ or CD8+ T cells sorted from blood, collected in a trial of the OX40 agonist ivuxolimab. The receptors originated from an adult with an advanced solid tumor such as melanoma, head and neck, liver or kidney cancer.

This rearrangement joins TRBV30 to TRBJ1-2, with D uncertain. V was pared by 1 base and J by 3 bases, with 9 bases between. Germline CDR1 is GTSNPN and CDR2 is SVGIG (reference sequence). This CDR3 is built from 13 residues. The CDR3 spells CAWSAPDYYGYTF. The DNA for the CDR3 is TGTGCCTGGAGTGCTCCAGACTACTATGGCTACACCTTC.

J is TRBJ1-1 and V is TRBV7-8, with 8 bases fitting TRBD1. Germline CDR1 is SGHVS and CDR2 is FQNEAQ. CDR3 length: 18 amino acids. V trimming: 2 bases; J trimming: 2 bases; junction bases outside the gene matches: 13. CDR3 sequence (DNA): TGTGCCAGCAGCTTATACTATAGGTCGCCAGGGGGCAACACTGAAGCTTTCTTT. As protein: CASSLYYRSPGGNTEAFF.

The V gene is TRBV5-4, the J gene TRBJ1-4, with TRBD1 matching over 9 bases. Looked up from germline, CDR1 is SGHNT and CDR2 is YYREEE (reference sequence). The CDR3 consists of 14 residues. The trim removed 7 bases at V and 8 bases at J, leaving 9 bases unmatched. The chain's CDR3 is CASGQQGAQEKLFF. CDR3 DNA sequence: TGTGCCAGCGGTCAACAGGGGGCGCAGGAAAAACTGTTTTTT.

The V gene is TRBV5-1, the J gene TRBJ2-3, with D possibly matching TRBD2 (6 bases). Germline CDR1 is SGHRS and CDR2 is YFSETQ. V was trimmed by 0 bases and J by 4 bases, leaving 15 bases between them. CDR3 length equals 16 residues. CDR3 sequence (DNA): TGCGCCAGCAGCTTGGCCCAGAGGGGAGGCGCAGATACGCAGTATTTT. Residues: CASSLAQRGGADTQYF. Together with reference TRBV5-1 and TRBJ2-3, the CDR3 gives the full variable domain: KAGVTQTPRYLIKTRGQQVTLSCSPISGHRSVSWYQQTPGQGLQFLFEYFSETQRNKGNFPGRFSGRQFSNSRSEMNVSTLELGDSALYLCASSLAQRGGADTQYFGPGTRLTVL.

CDR3 protein: CASSRTVEAFF. The CDR3 region has the DNA TGTGCCAGTAGTAGGACAGTTGAAGCTTTCTTT. The chain uses TRBV19 and TRBJ1-1; TRBD1 is a possible D gene (6 bases). The germline V and J ends were trimmed by 4 bases and 7 bases, with 7 bases remaining between them. CDR1 and CDR2 from the germline V gene are LNHDA and SQIVND (reference sequence). The CDR3 is 11 residues long.

The CDR3 nucleotides are TGTGCCAGCAGTGCCAGGGCGGAGCGAGGAGGCTACACCTTC. This sequence encodes CASSARAERGGYTF. The V gene is TRBV6-1, the J gene TRBJ1-2, with D maybe TRBD1 (5 bases). This CDR3 is built from 14 residues. V lost 4 bases and J 8 bases, leaving 17 bases between the germline ends. Per the germline V gene, CDR1 is MNHNS and CDR2 is SASEGT.

The rearrangement uses TRBV21-1 and TRBJ1-5. TRBV21-1 is shown as a pseudogene. This CDR3 comprises 15 residues. The CDR3 DNA is TGTGCCAGCAGCGCCGACCGGGGGGGGGATCAGCCCCAGCATTTT. Translation gives CASSADRGGDQPQHF.

The chain carries TRBV21-1 and TRBJ1-3. TRBV21-1 corresponds to a pseudogene. This CDR3 has 15 amino acids. CDR3 loop: CASSKRLTRGNTIYF. The CDR3 coding sequence is TGTGCCAGCAGCAAAAGGCTCACGAGGGGAAACACCATATATTTT.

Of note for this clone: No DNA is shown, since the ends of the CDR3 on it are uncertain; the CDR3 is the one TCRdb lists. This chain connects TRBV11-2 to TRBJ2-2. CDR1 and CDR2 from the germline V gene are SGHAT and FQNNGV. The CDR3 has 14 residues if both end residues are counted. The CDR3 here is CASSFTPSGRELFF.

The chain joins TRBV6-5 to TRBJ1-6; D call uncertain. CDR1 MNHEY and CDR2 SVGAGI come from the germline V gene. Trimming pared 5 bases from V and 12 bases from J, leaving 17 bases between. The CDR3 covers 14 residues. CDR3 residues: CASSEEPHSRPLHF. Here the CDR3 DNA reads TGTGCCAGCAGTGAGGAACCCCATTCTAGACCCCTCCACTTT.

The chain carries TRBV7-8 and TRBJ1-4; TRBD1 might be the D (5 bases). Trimming stripped 5 bases from V and 8 bases from J, with 15 bases between. The CDR3 sequence is 14 residues long. Germline CDR1 SGHVS, CDR2 FQNEAQ. DNA of the CDR3: TGTGCCAGCAGCCCGGAGGCGGGGCGGGAAAAACTGTTTTTT. It is translated as CASSPEAGREKLFF.

J is TRBJ1-5 and V is TRBV11-2, with 7 nucleotides matching TRBD1. Germline values: CDR1 SGHAT, CDR2 FQNNGV. Trimming at V came to 5 bases and at J to 9 bases, leaving 4 bases not matched to a gene. The CDR3 is made up of 12 amino acids. The CDR3 loop is CASSNQGGPQHF. The CDR3 DNA follows: TGTGCCAGCAGCAACCAGGGGGGGCCCCAGCATTTT.

The chain links TRBV19 to TRBJ1-3, with TRBD1 matching over 12 bases. The CDR3 is 20 residues long. The germline V gene has CDR1 LNHDA and CDR2 SQIVND (reference sequence). Losses at the gene ends were 6 bases for V and 5 bases for J; bases not matched to a gene: 20. The CDR3 DNA follows: TGTGCCAGTAGAAAACCCCCCGGGACAGGGGGCTTAACGGAGAGAAACACCATATATTTT. Protein product: CASRKPPGTGGLTERNTIYF. Looking up the rest from reference TRBV19 and TRBJ1-3 gives the full variable domain: DGGITQSPKYLFRKEGQNVTLSCEQNLNHDAMYWYRQDPGQGLRLIYYSQIVNDFQKGDIAEGYSVSREKKESFPLTVTSAQKNPTAFYLCASRKPPGTGGLTERNTIYFGEGSWLTVV.

This clone was counted between two and nine times. The chain uses TRBV6-5 and TRBJ1-2; TRBD1 matches at 7 bases. Germline CDR1 MNHEY, CDR2 SVGAGI. The V gene end was trimmed by 2 bases and the J gene end by 4 bases; junction bases not matched to a gene: 4. CDR3 length equals 14 residues. CDR3 amino acids: CASSYTTGAYGYTF. CDR3 sequence (DNA): TGTGCCAGCAGTTACACAACAGGGGCCTATGGCTACACCTTC.

The CDR3 sequence is CASLQSGRYQETQYF. The CDR3 DNA reads as TGTGCCAGCCTCCAGAGCGGGAGGTACCAAGAGACCCAGTACTTC. V is TRBV2 and J is TRBJ2-5; the match to TRBD2 covers 9 bases. V lost 8 bases to trimming and J lost 0 bases; unmatched junction nucleotides: 7. Germline V gives CDR1 SNHLY, CDR2 FYNNEI. The CDR3 extends over 15 amino acids.

The J gene is TRBJ2-3, the V gene TRBV29-1, with D uncertain. CDR3 length: 12 residues. Trimming shortened V by 3 bases and J by 3 bases, and 7 bases separated the two germline ends. The V gene's germline CDR1 is SQVTM and CDR2 ANQGSEA. The chain's CDR3 is CSVDLGTDTQYF. The DNA for the CDR3 is TGCAGCGTTGACCTAGGGACAGATACGCAGTATTTT.